This T cell receptor (beta chain) was retrieved from a study of T cell clones after liver transplantation. Overall study: Pre-transplant mixed lymphocyte reactions yielded third-party-reactive TCRbeta sequences as comparators for graft-donor-reactive sequences. Subjects received no induction therapy and standard immunosuppression until randomization at 12-24 months post-transplant.

Assay used: immunoSEQ multiplex PCR; TCRdb lists only in-frame clones, some missing. The sample consists of tens of thousands of clones, approximately 93% of them appearing once. Whole-study results and caveats: Donor-reactive sequences fell more than third party-reactive ones, suggesting partial deletion.

Only one count was recorded for this clone. Antigen specificity is unknown. The sequence derives from a human patient who received a liver transplant. Some T cells here may be from the graft donor. The sequenced sample was CD8+ T cells from blood, obtained around 25 months after liver transplant.

CDR3 protein: CASSVASGGQETQYF. The CDR3 DNA follows: TGTGCCAGCAGCGTAGCAAGCGGAGGACAAGAGACCCAGTACTTC. The chain carries TRBV9 and TRBJ2-5; D possibly corresponds to TRBD2 (5 bases). The CDR3 loop spans 15 amino acids. The germline V gene encodes CDR1 SGDLS and CDR2 YYNGEE. The V end was cut by 0 bases, the J end by 2 bases, with 11 bases between.